A single sample gave rise to the 29 T cell receptor beta chains below, sequenced in a study of cytomegalovirus exposure and HLA in healthy donors. The PCR ran on 60 Vbeta and 13 Jbeta primers. Using immunoSEQ multiplex PCR, the repertoire was profiled, and TCRdb retains in-frame clones only, with some absent. The repertoire holds approximately 130,000 clones, with 70% to 85% as singletons. The sample taken for sequencing was PBMCs. These receptors were taken from a man aged 18-30 years in good health and CMV-seropositive.

This clone has only a few counts. The V call is TRBV6-6, the J call TRBJ2-2; perhaps TRBD1 as D (5 bases). The CDR3 consists of 14 residues. Germline loops: CDR1 MNHNY, CDR2 SVGAGI (reference sequence). V lost 2 bases and J 7 bases, leaving 11 bases between the germline ends. This CDR3 is CASSYQRGNGELFF. The CDR3 coding sequence is TGTGCCAGCAGTTACCAAAGGGGAAACGGGGAGCTGTTTTTT.

This clone was counted once. The chain recombines TRBV5-6 with TRBJ1-4; perhaps TRBD1 as D (5 bases). The CDR3 is made up of 17 amino acids. The V end was cut by 2 bases, the J end by 4 bases, with 18 bases between. The germline V gene encodes CDR1 SGHDT and CDR2 YYEEEE. CDR3 in DNA: TGTGCCAGCAGCTTCGGGGGATCAGGGCTTGATAATGAAAAACTGTTTTTT. It is translated as CASSFGGSGLDNEKLFF.

The chain is built from TRBV19 and TRBJ1-2; D might be TRBD1 (5 bases). V dropped 3 bases and J dropped 2 bases, with 13 bases sitting between them. Looked up from germline, CDR1 is LNHDA and CDR2 is SQIVND (reference sequence). The CDR3 extends over 15 amino acids. The CDR3: CASSILPDRNYGYTF. The CDR3 nucleotides read TGTGCCAGTAGTATTTTGCCCGACAGAAACTATGGCTACACCTTC.

V gene TRBV25-1 combines with J gene TRBJ1-5, with 9 bases identical to TRBD1. This CDR3 comprises 16 residues. The germline CDR1 and CDR2 sequences are MGHDK and SYGVNS. The V and J ends lost 5 bases and 0 bases, in that order; junction bases with no gene match: 5. The CDR3: CASSPWDRDSNQPQHF. The CDR3 nucleotides read TGTGCCAGCAGTCCCTGGGACAGGGATAGCAATCAGCCCCAGCATTTT.

This clone has only one observation. J is TRBJ2-1 and V is TRBV27; 9 positions match TRBD2. This CDR3 is 17 amino acids long. Looked up from germline, CDR1 is MNHEY and CDR2 is SMNVEV (reference sequence). The trim removed 4 bases at V and 3 bases at J, leaving 10 bases unmatched. This CDR3 reads CASSSNLAGVDYNEQFF. In nucleotides, the CDR3 is TGTGCCAGCAGTTCGAACTTAGCGGGAGTGGACTACAATGAGCAGTTCTTC.

This rearrangement joins TRBV29-1 to TRBJ1-1; 7 nucleotides match TRBD1. This CDR3 is 15 amino acids long. Germline V gene sequence: CDR1 SQVTM, CDR2 ANQGSEA. Trimming took 4 bases from V and 1 from J; bases not matched to a gene: 9. CDR3 loop: CSVGRPGQRNTEAFF. The CDR3 region has the DNA TGCAGCGTTGGACGTCCGGGACAGCGGAACACTGAAGCTTTCTTT.

The chain employs TRBV27 and TRBJ1-5; no clear D. The germline V and J ends were trimmed by 5 bases and 0 bases, with 8 bases remaining between them. Germline V gene sequence: CDR1 MNHEY, CDR2 SMNVEV (reference sequence). The CDR3 extends over 14 amino acids. CDR3 coding DNA: TGTGCCAGCAGTCTTTCAGTTAGCAATCAGCCCCAGCATTTT. Its protein is CASSLSVSNQPQHF.

This clone was picked up a small number of times. The chain is built from TRBV10-1 and TRBJ1-1; D uncertain. CDR3 length: 12 residues. V lost 1 base, J lost 2 bases, and 2 bases lay in between. CDR1 and CDR2 from the germline V gene are WNHNN and SYGVQD (reference sequence). CDR3 loop: CASSELNTEAFF. In DNA, the CDR3 is TGCGCCAGCAGTGAGTTAAACACTGAAGCTTTCTTT.

The chain recombines TRBV7-9 with TRBJ2-7, with 7 bases matching TRBD1. CDR1 SEHNR and CDR2 FQNEAQ come from the germline V gene (reference sequence). V was pared by 4 bases and J by 4 bases, with 10 bases of the junction left unmatched. The length of the CDR3 is 15 residues. CDR3 in DNA: TGTGCCAGCAGCTCAAAACAGGGGTACAGTTACGAGCAGTACTTC. Protein product: CASSSKQGYSYEQYF.

The chain joins TRBV19 to TRBJ1-6, with D possibly matching TRBD1 (5 bases). Per the germline V gene, CDR1 is LNHDA and CDR2 is SQIVND (reference sequence). V gave up 7 bases and J gave up 11 bases, with 18 bases separating them. CDR3 size: 14 residues. This chain's CDR3 is CASTPSSWGAPLHF. As DNA, the CDR3 is TGTGCCAGTACCCCAAGCTCCTGGGGGGCACCCCTCCACTTT.

The chain employs TRBV13 and TRBJ2-1; D possibly corresponds to TRBD1 (5 bases). The V end lost 0 bases, the J end lost 4 bases, and 10 bases lay between the germline ends. CDR1 is PRHDT, CDR2 FYEKMQ, per germline (reference sequence). CDR3 length equals 15 residues. The CDR3 is CASSLGGPTYNEQFF. Here the CDR3 DNA reads TGTGCCAGCAGCTTAGGGGGGCCTACGTACAATGAGCAGTTCTTC.

CDR3 sequence (DNA): TGTGCCAGCAGCTTGGTAGGCTTTGGGTCTATCCGACAACCTAATTCACCCCTCCACTTT. Protein product: CASSLVGFGSIRQPNSPLHF. This chain links TRBV5-4 with TRBJ1-6; D not certain. Germline V CDR1 and CDR2: SGHNT, YYREEE (reference sequence). Trimming pared 0 bases from V and 6 bases from J, leaving 25 bases between. This CDR3 has 20 residues. Drawing the rest from reference TRBV5-4 and TRBJ1-6, the complete variable domain is ETGVTQSPTHLIKTRGQQVTLRCSSQSGHNTVSWYQQALGQGPQFIFQYYREEENGRGNFPPRFSGLQFPNYSSELNVNALELDDSALYLCASSLVGFGSIRQPNSPLHFGNGTRLTVT.

This chain joins TRBV6-5 and TRBJ1-2; TRBD1 agrees at 7 bases. The CDR3 totals 16 residues. The V and J ends lost 4 bases and 5 bases, in that order; junction bases with no gene match: 13. The germline V gene encodes CDR1 MNHEY and CDR2 SVGAGI. The DNA for the CDR3 is TGTGCCAGCAGTTCAAGTCTCCGACAGGGCGAGTATGGCTACACCTTC. This codes for CASSSSLRQGEYGYTF.

This clone appeared a single time. The chain carries TRBV21-1 and TRBJ2-2; whether TRBD1, the table's D call, matches the DNA was not checked. TRBV21-1 is annotated as a pseudogene. CDR3 length equals 16 residues. The DNA of the CDR3 is TGTGCCAGCACAGCAAGTGGGCAGCCACCCACCGGGGAGCTGTTTTTT. It translates to CASTASGQPPTGELFF.

This clone was counted once. The chain combines TRBV5-1 with TRBJ1-1; perhaps TRBD1 as D (5 bases). Germline V gene data show CDR1 as SGHRS and CDR2 as YFSETQ. V dropped 0 bases and J dropped 1 base, with 7 bases sitting between them. This CDR3 has 14 amino acids. The CDR3 coding sequence is TGCGCCAGCAGCTTGGTTCAGGGGAACACTGAAGCTTTCTTT. Translating it yields CASSLVQGNTEAFF. Combining the CDR3 with reference TRBV5-1 and TRBJ1-1 gives the whole variable domain KAGVTQTPRYLIKTRGQQVTLSCSPISGHRSVSWYQQTPGQGLQFLFEYFSETQRNKGNFPGRFSGRQFSNSRSEMNVSTLELGDSALYLCASSLVQGNTEAFFGQGTRLTVV.

There are many counts of this clone. The chain recombines TRBV11-2 with TRBJ2-7; 7 bases agree with TRBD1. The trim removed 5 bases at V and 3 bases at J, leaving 10 bases unmatched. The CDR3 runs 15 residues. Germline lookup yields CDR1 SGHAT and CDR2 FQNNGV. CDR3 DNA sequence: TGTGCCAGCAGCCGCGTATCGGGACAGATCTACGAGCAGTACTTC. It codes for CASSRVSGQIYEQYF.

This clone appeared a few times. V usage is TRBV29-1 and J usage is TRBJ1-4, with D maybe TRBD1 (5 bases). Per germline, CDR1 SQVTM and CDR2 ANQGSEA. V lost 6 bases and J lost 0, with 8 bases in between. The CDR3 consists of 13 residues. CDR3 nucleotide sequence: TGCAGCGTCCCGGGGGCAACTAATGAAAAACTGTTTTTT. Amino acids: CSVPGATNEKLFF.

CDR3 region: CASSLLGQGGQNGYTF. CDR3 in DNA: TGTGCCAGCAGCTTATTGGGACAGGGGGGACAAAATGGCTACACCTTC. The V and J genes are TRBV7-8 and TRBJ1-2; 11 bases align to TRBD1. This CDR3 contains 16 residues. J lost 6 bases, V lost 2 bases, and 8 bases had no gene match. Germline CDR1 SGHVS, CDR2 FQNEAQ.

This chain links TRBV5-6 with TRBJ1-4; TRBD1 matches at 7 bases. The V gene end was trimmed by 4 bases and the J gene end by 7 bases; junction bases not matched to a gene: 16. The length of the CDR3 is 17 residues. The germline CDR1 and CDR2 sequences are SGHDT and YYEEEE. The CDR3 sequence is CASSNDRAIYRIEKLFF. The CDR3, as DNA: TGTGCCAGCAGCAATGACAGGGCCATTTACCGAATTGAAAAACTGTTTTTT.

This clone was counted a single time. The gene calls are TRBV5-1 and TRBJ2-5, with 11 bases that match TRBD2. CDR1 and CDR2 (germline): SGHRS, YFSETQ. With V trimmed by 0 bases and J by 5 bases, 9 bases remained unmatched. This CDR3 has 17 residues. As DNA, the CDR3 is TGCGCCAGCAGCTTGGTTTCCCTAGCGGGAGGCGGGGAGACCCAGTACTTC. Protein: CASSLVSLAGGGETQYF.

The J gene is TRBJ2-2, the V gene TRBV2; 7 nucleotides match TRBD2. The CDR3 spans 16 residues. From germline, CDR1 is SNHLY and CDR2 FYNNEI. Trimming removed 4 bases from V and 3 bases from J; junction bases left unmatched: 8. This chain's CDR3 is CASSVGRERDTGELFF. The CDR3 nucleotides read TGTGCCAGCAGTGTGGGGCGGGAGAGGGACACCGGGGAGCTGTTTTTT.

The chain employs TRBV25-1 and TRBJ2-1; the match to TRBD2 covers 9 bases. The V and J ends lost 6 bases and 4 bases, in that order; junction bases with no gene match: 10. This CDR3 spans 16 amino acids. The germline V gene encodes CDR1 MGHDK and CDR2 SYGVNS. The CDR3 loop is CASRQGGSGSYNEQFF. The CDR3 region has the DNA TGTGCCAGCAGGCAGGGGGGTAGCGGGAGTTACAATGAGCAGTTCTTC.

J is TRBJ1-2 and V is TRBV2; a weak D match, TRBD1 (5 bases). Per the germline V gene, CDR1 is SNHLY and CDR2 is FYNNEI. V was clipped by 8 bases and J by 7 bases, with 20 bases between them. The CDR3 extends over 14 amino acids. DNA of the CDR3: TGTGCCAGCCTACTAGCTTCGGGGGGAAGTGGCTACACCTTC. Translating it yields CASLLASGGSGYTF.

This clone came up once. V and J are TRBV27 and TRBJ2-7; TRBD2 matches 9 bases. This CDR3 comprises 15 residues. V was pared by 3 bases and J by 3 bases, with 6 bases of the junction left unmatched. Germline V gives CDR1 MNHEY, CDR2 SMNVEV (reference sequence). This CDR3 reads CASSLIGGRVYEQYF. In nucleotides, the CDR3 is TGTGCCAGCAGTTTGATTGGCGGGAGGGTCTACGAGCAGTACTTC.

Only one count was recorded for this clone. V and J are TRBV7-2 and TRBJ2-1; 9 bases are shared with TRBD2. Germline CDR1 is SGHTA and CDR2 is FQGNSA. The J segment lost 3 bases and the V segment lost 2 bases, leaving 8 bases of the junction unmatched. This CDR3 comprises 17 residues. CDR3 residues: CASSLRLAGISYNEQFF. CDR3 in DNA: TGTGCCAGCAGCTTAAGGCTAGCGGGGATAAGCTACAATGAGCAGTTCTTC.

The J gene is TRBJ2-2, the V gene TRBV5-6, with 10 nucleotides matching TRBD1. V gave up 2 bases and J gave up 6 bases; unmatched junction bases: 13. The CDR3 runs to 18 residues. The germline V gene encodes CDR1 SGHDT and CDR2 YYEEEE. Here the CDR3 DNA reads TGTGCCAGCAGCTTAATCGGTCGGGACAGGGGTAGCGCCGGGGAGCTGTTTTTT. It is translated as CASSLIGRDRGSAGELFF. The full variable domain, its missing parts supplied by reference TRBV5-6 and TRBJ2-2, is DAGVTQSPTHLIKTRGQQVTLRCSPKSGHDTVSWYQQALGQGPQFIFQYYEEEERQRGNFPDRFSGHQFPNYSSELNVNALLLGDSALYLCASSLIGRDRGSAGELFFGEGSRLTVL.

This chain connects TRBV30 to TRBJ1-2; TRBD1 aligns across 11 bases. Germline-derived CDR1 and CDR2 are GTSNPN and SVGIG (reference sequence). With 2 bases clipped from V and 6 bases from J, the junction kept 14 bases outside the gene matches. The CDR3 loop spans 17 amino acids. CDR3 sequence: CAWSTPSGDRGRNGYTF. The CDR3, as DNA: TGTGCCTGGAGTACTCCCTCCGGGGACAGGGGGAGAAATGGCTACACCTTC.

The rearrangement links TRBV7-8 to TRBJ2-7, with D perhaps matching TRBD1 (5 bases). The CDR3 totals 15 residues. Trimming stripped 5 bases from V and 5 bases from J, with 19 bases between. Germline V CDR1 and CDR2: SGHVS, FQNEAQ. Here the CDR3 DNA reads TGTGCCAGCAGCGGTGGGTCGACAGTACTCAACGAGCAGTACTTC. Translated, it gives CASSGGSTVLNEQYF.

J is TRBJ1-2 and V is TRBV6-1; 10 bases agree with TRBD1. V trimming: 2 bases; J trimming: 7 bases; junction bases outside the gene matches: 10. CDR3 length equals 16 residues. CDR1 and CDR2 (germline): MNHNS, SASEGT. The CDR3 region is CASSEPRQGAWVGYTF. The CDR3 coding sequence is TGTGCCAGCAGTGAACCCAGACAGGGGGCCTGGGTTGGCTACACCTTC.